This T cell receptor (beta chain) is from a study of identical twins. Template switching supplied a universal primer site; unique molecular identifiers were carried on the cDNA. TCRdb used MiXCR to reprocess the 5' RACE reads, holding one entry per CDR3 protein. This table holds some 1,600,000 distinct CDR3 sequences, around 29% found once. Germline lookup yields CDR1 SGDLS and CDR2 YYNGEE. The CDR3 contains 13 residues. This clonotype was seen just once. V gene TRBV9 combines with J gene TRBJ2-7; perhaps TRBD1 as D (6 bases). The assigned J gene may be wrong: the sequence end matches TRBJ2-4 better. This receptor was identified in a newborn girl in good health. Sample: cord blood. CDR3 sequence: CASNWGLENIQYF. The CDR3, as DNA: TGTGCCAGCAACTGGGGGCTGGAAAACATTCAGTACTTC.